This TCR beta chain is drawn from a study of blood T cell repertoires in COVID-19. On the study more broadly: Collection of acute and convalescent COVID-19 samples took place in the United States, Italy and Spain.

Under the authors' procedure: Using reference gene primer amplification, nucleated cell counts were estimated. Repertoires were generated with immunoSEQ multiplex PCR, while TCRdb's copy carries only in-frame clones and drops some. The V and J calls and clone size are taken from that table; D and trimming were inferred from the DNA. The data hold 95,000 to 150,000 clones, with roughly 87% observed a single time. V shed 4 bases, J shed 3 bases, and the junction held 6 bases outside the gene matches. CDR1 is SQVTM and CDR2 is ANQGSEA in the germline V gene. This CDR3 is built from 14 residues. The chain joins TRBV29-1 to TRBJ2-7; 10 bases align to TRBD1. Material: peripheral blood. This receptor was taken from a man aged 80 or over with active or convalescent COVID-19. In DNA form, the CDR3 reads TGCAGCGTTGTCCGGACAGGGGGTTTCTACGAGCAGTACTTC. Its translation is CSVVRTGGFYEQYF.